These 4 T cell receptor beta chains share one sample of origin, sequenced in a study of Tregs in tolerant kidney transplant recipients. Generated by immunoSEQ multiplex PCR, the TCRdb table keeps only in-frame clones and is missing some. The sample includes about 83,000 clones, around 98% seen only once; the top ten take roughly 0.59%. The sequencing here drew on CD4+ T cells from blood, taken before the transplant. These TCRs come from a human donor who received a combined kidney and bone marrow transplant.

The chain carries TRBV4-2 and TRBJ2-1; D gene uncertain. Per germline, CDR1 LGHNA and CDR2 YNFKEQ. This CDR3 spans 14 amino acids. Trimming left V 0 bases short and J 3 bases short, with 6 bases between. DNA for the CDR3: TGTGCCAGCAGCCAAGATCCGAGCTACAATGAGCAGTTCTTC. It translates to CASSQDPSYNEQFF.

This chain uses TRBV7-3 with TRBJ2-3, with TRBD2 matching 9 bases. CDR1 and CDR2 from the germline V gene are SGHTA and FQGTGA. This CDR3 region has 14 residues. The V and J ends lost 3 bases and 6 bases, in that order; junction bases with no gene match: 4. CDR3 nucleotide sequence: TGTGCCAGCAGCTTGGGACTAGCTTCGGATACGCAGTATTTT. Its protein product is CASSLGLASDTQYF.

This chain links TRBV4-1 with TRBJ1-2; D unclear. The germline V gene has CDR1 MGHRA and CDR2 YSYEKL. V lost 3 bases to trimming and J lost 4 bases, with 21 bases between them. This CDR3 spans 17 amino acids. CDR3 bases: TGCGCCAGCAGCCACGAAGCGGCGCGGGCGAGACCCTATGGCTACACCTTC. Encoded protein: CASSHEAARARPYGYTF.

This chain connects TRBV18 to TRBJ2-5; D may be TRBD1 (6 bases). The length of the CDR3 is 13 residues. V gave up 3 bases and J gave up 3 bases, with 8 bases separating them. CDR1 KGHSH and CDR2 LQKENI come from the germline V gene. The DNA for the CDR3 is TGTGCCAGCTCACCGAGGGACAAAGAGACCCAGTACTTC. It yields the protein CASSPRDKETQYF.